This TCR beta chain is from a study of blood T cell repertoires in COVID-19. Study summary: Material from acute and convalescent COVID-19 was sourced from the United States, Italy and Spain. Sources were T cells, B-cell-depleted T cells, or PBMCs; the material itself was cDNA or gDNA.

Seattle patient enrollment occurred during active infection, with longitudinal follow-up thereafter. This CDR3 has 14 amino acids. Trimming took 2 bases from V and 1 from J, leaving 9 bases between them. CDR1 is SGHNT, CDR2 YYREEE, per germline (reference sequence). Clones were sequenced by immunoSEQ multiplex PCR, and TCRdb holds only the in-frame ones, with some missing. The sample has over 200,000 clones, around 90% seen once; the top ten hold approximately 2.6%. Sequenced material: peripheral blood. V and J are TRBV5-4 and TRBJ1-1; perhaps TRBD1 as D (5 bases). The receptor was isolated from a man aged 25 to 40 with COVID-19, enrolled during active disease. The CDR3 reads CASSFGGSNTEAFF. The CDR3 region has the DNA TGTGCCAGCAGCTTTGGGGGGTCGAACACTGAAGCTTTCTTT.